This passage covers 18 T cell receptor beta chains from one sample sequenced in a study of regulatory T cells in long-lasting Graves disease. Time point specified: persistent/refractory GD, antithyroid drugs over 5 years with positive TRAb. From RNA extracted from PBMCs, the TCR library was made. Library construction for TCR beta used iRepertoire HTBI primers and Arm-PCR of CDR3 regions. TCRdb fed the multiplex PCR reads into MiXCR, producing one record per CDR3 protein. Of some 420,000 distinct CDR3 sequences detected, less than 25% appear once; the ten largest clones hold under 15%. The input for sequencing was peripheral blood mononuclear cells (PBMCs), taken when the disease was refractory, from a patient treated with antithyroid drugs. Receptors originate from a female donor with Graves disease.

Worth noting for this clonotype: At one boundary the junction diverges from the germline segment, which might be a read error. The CDR3 region has the DNA TGTGCCAGCAGCCCGCGGGACAGGGTATGGACTGAAGCTCTCTTT. This translates into CASSPRDRVWTEALF. This chain uses TRBV13 with TRBJ1-1, with 9 bases lining up with TRBD1. From germline, CDR1 is PRHDT and CDR2 FYEKMQ (reference sequence). The CDR3 totals 15 residues.

V and J are TRBV7-3 and TRBJ2-2, with a tentative D call TRBD2 (6 bases). V was shortened by 8 bases and J by 4 bases, with 14 bases between the two germline ends. This CDR3 has 14 amino acids. Looked up from germline, CDR1 is SGHTA and CDR2 is FQGTGA. This CDR3 reads CASGTGSRTGELFF. The CDR3, as DNA: TGTGCCAGCGGAACCGGGAGTCGCACCGGGGAGCTGTTTTTT.

About this clonotype: A much larger clone differs by one base, so this may be a read error. The J gene is TRBJ1-1, the V gene TRBV7-2; no firm D call. Germline lookup yields CDR1 SGHTA and CDR2 FQGNSA. The CDR3 runs 14 residues. CDR3 sequence reads: CASSPDPANTEALF. In DNA, the CDR3 is TGTGCCAGCAGCCCCGACCCAGCAAACACTGAAGCTCTCTTT. The whole variable domain, filled in from reference TRBV7-2 and TRBJ1-1, reads GAGVSQSPSNKVTEKGKDVELRCDPISGHTALYWYRQSLGQGLEFLIYFQGNSAPDKSGLPSDRFSAERTGGSVSTLTIQRTQQEDSAVYLCASSPDPANTEALFGQGTRLTVV.

This clonotype was picked up many times. V gene TRBV6-6 combines with J gene TRBJ1-1, with 7 nucleotides matching TRBD1. Looked up from germline, CDR1 is MNHNY and CDR2 is SVGAGI (reference sequence). The V segment lost 0 bases and the J segment 8 bases; nucleotides outside the gene matches: 6. The CDR3 consists of 14 residues. The CDR3 reads CASSYSRWDREAFF. CDR3 DNA sequence: TGTGCCAGCAGTTACTCGAGGTGGGACAGAGAAGCTTTCTTT.

The rearrangement joins TRBV6-5 to TRBJ1-1, with 9 bases matching TRBD1. This CDR3 has 17 amino acids. Germline loops: CDR1 MNHEY, CDR2 SVGAGI. With V trimmed by 4 bases and J by 3 bases, 12 bases remained unmatched. The chain's CDR3 is CASSSTRPDRGDTEAFF. CDR3 DNA sequence: TGTGCCAGCAGTTCAACCCGACCGGACAGGGGAGACACTGAAGCTTTCTTT.

With regard to this clonotype: A much larger clone lies a single base off, so this may be a read error. Here the CDR3 DNA reads TGTGCCAGCAGTAACGGACAGGGAGGGCCCAGTCAGCCCCAGCATTTT. Residues: CASSNGQGGPSQPQHF. The chain uses TRBV6-1 and TRBJ1-5; 8 bases map to TRBD1. This CDR3 has 16 amino acids. Germline-derived CDR1 and CDR2 are MNHNS and SASEGT. V was pared by 5 bases and J by 6 bases, with 12 bases of the junction left unmatched.

This clonotype has ten or more counts. The chain combines TRBV28 with TRBJ2-5; D is undetermined. The CDR3 spans 14 residues. CDR1 and CDR2 from the germline V gene are MDHEN and SYDVKM. Trimming stripped 5 bases from V and 2 bases from J, with 12 bases between. CDR3 DNA sequence: TGTGCCAGCAGTCGACCGCTAGGGCAAGAGACCCAGTACTTC. The encoded protein is CASSRPLGQETQYF.

The chain links TRBV7-2 to TRBJ1-1; tentatively, D is TRBD1 (5 bases). Looked up from germline, CDR1 is SGHTA and CDR2 is FQGNSA. V was cut by 2 bases and J by 9 bases, with 13 bases left in between. CDR3 length: 13 residues. The CDR3 DNA is TGTGCCAGCAGCTTATATGACAGACGTCAAGCTTTCTTT. Protein product: CASSLYDRRQAFF.

This clonotype was counted ten times or more. The V and J genes are TRBV5-1 and TRBJ2-7, with D unclear. The V gene's germline CDR1 is SGHRS and CDR2 YFSETQ. The CDR3 is 13 amino acids. V was trimmed by 0 bases and J by 2 bases, leaving 6 bases between them. The CDR3 is CASSLVEAYEQYF. CDR3 nucleotides: TGCGCCAGCAGCTTGGTTGAGGCCTACGAGCAGTACTTC.

The chain recombines TRBV11-3 with TRBJ2-5; unclear D gene. The CDR3 covers 13 residues. CDR1 and CDR2 from the germline V gene are SGHNT and YENEEA. The V end lost 3 bases, the J end lost 5 bases, and 10 bases lay between the germline ends. The CDR3 is CASSFQVDETQYF. As DNA, the CDR3 is TGTGCCAGCAGCTTCCAGGTGGACGAGACCCAGTACTTC.

The rearrangement links TRBV28 to TRBJ2-7, with D perhaps matching TRBD2 (5 bases). This CDR3 has 15 residues. V lost 6 bases to trimming and J lost 5 bases, with 20 bases between them. CDR1 and CDR2 (germline): MDHEN, SYDVKM. Here the CDR3 DNA reads TGTGCCAGCAGGCTCCTCCGCCCGGGGAGAAACGAGCAGTACTTC. Amino acid sequence: CASRLLRPGRNEQYF.

There are many counts of this clonotype. This chain connects TRBV7-9 to TRBJ2-7; D ambiguous. This CDR3 region has 13 residues. Trimming took off 5 bases at V and 1 base at J, with 9 bases between the two ends. Germline-derived CDR1 and CDR2 are SEHNR and FQNEAQ (reference sequence). CDR3 in DNA: TGTGCCAGCAGCCCGGGCGCGTCCTACGAGCAGTACTTC. Translation: CASSPGASYEQYF.

This clonotype was observed a single time. The V call is TRBV7-9, the J call TRBJ2-4; the D gene is possibly TRBD1 (6 bases). The tail of the sequence fits TRBJ1-2 better, so the J call may be wrong. The germline gives CDR1 SEHNR, CDR2 FQNEAQ (reference sequence). The CDR3 runs to 13 residues. CDR3 nucleotide sequence: TGTGCCAGCAGCCTTAGTGGGGGCGGAGGCTACACCTTC. Its translation is CASSLSGGGGYTF.

This chain uses TRBV7-2 with TRBJ2-7, with no clear D. CDR1 and CDR2 (germline): SGHTA, FQGNSA. CDR3 length: 13 residues. Trimming removed 1 base at V and 2 bases at J, with 6 bases between. This CDR3 is CASSLVWAYEQYF. The DNA for the CDR3 is TGTGCCAGCAGCTTAGTTTGGGCCTACGAGCAGTACTTC.

This clonotype was observed many times. The rearrangement links TRBV30 to TRBJ1-1; 7 nucleotides align to TRBD1. The junction had 0 bases not matched to a gene; V was cut back by 5 bases and J by 3 bases. CDR1 GTSNPN and CDR2 SVGIG come from the germline V gene (reference sequence). CDR3 size: 11 residues. This CDR3 is CAWDRDTEAFF. The CDR3 DNA is TGTGCCTGGGACAGGGACACTGAAGCTTTCTTT. Together with reference TRBV30 and TRBJ1-1, the CDR3 gives the full variable domain: SQTIHQWPATLVQPVGSPLSLECTVEGTSNPNLYWYRQAAGRGLQLLFYSVGIGQISSEVPQNLSASRPQDRQFILSSKKLLLSDSGFYLCAWDRDTEAFFGQGTRLTVV.

This clonotype was counted ten times or more. The chain employs TRBV6-1 and TRBJ1-5, with D unresolved. V lost 2 bases and J lost 1, with 6 bases in between. Germline CDR1 reads MNHNS; CDR2 reads SASEGT. CDR3 length: 14 amino acids. This CDR3 is CASSEFSSNQPQHF. The CDR3 region has the DNA TGTGCCAGCAGTGAATTTTCGAGCAATCAGCCCCAGCATTTT.

Points on this clonotype: A much bigger clone sits one base away, suggesting this may be a read error. The rearrangement links TRBV6-1 to TRBJ2-7; 7 bases line up with TRBD1. This CDR3 has 16 amino acids. In germline, CDR1 is MNHNS, CDR2 SASEGT. Here the CDR3 reads CACRESPGQTTYEQYF. The CDR3 nucleotides are TGTGCCTGCAGAGAGAGTCCGGGACAGACCACCTACGAGCAGTACTTC.

The sample holds many counts of this clonotype. The junction differs from germline at one of its ends, possibly a read error. The chain carries TRBV2 and TRBJ1-2; D is ambiguous. The germline CDR1 and CDR2 sequences are SNHLY and FYNNEI. This CDR3 comprises 13 residues. CDR3 sequence: CASTSGRFYDYTF. For the CDR3, the DNA is TGTGCCAGCACCAGTGGACGGTTTTATGACTACACCTTC.